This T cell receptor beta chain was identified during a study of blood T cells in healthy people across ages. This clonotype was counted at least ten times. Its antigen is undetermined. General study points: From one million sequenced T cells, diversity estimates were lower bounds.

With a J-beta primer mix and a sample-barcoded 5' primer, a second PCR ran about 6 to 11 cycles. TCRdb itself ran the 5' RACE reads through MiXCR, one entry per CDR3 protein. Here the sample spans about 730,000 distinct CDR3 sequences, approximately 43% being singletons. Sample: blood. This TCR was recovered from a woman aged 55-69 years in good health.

CDR3: CASSLSGYSNQPQHF. In DNA form, the CDR3 reads TGTGCCAGCAGTTTATCGGGCTATAGCAATCAGCCCCAGCATTTT. V usage is TRBV12-3 or TRBV12-4 and J usage is TRBJ1-5; D remains ambiguous. The CDR3 runs to 15 residues. Trimming pared 2 bases from V and 0 bases from J, leaving 8 bases between.